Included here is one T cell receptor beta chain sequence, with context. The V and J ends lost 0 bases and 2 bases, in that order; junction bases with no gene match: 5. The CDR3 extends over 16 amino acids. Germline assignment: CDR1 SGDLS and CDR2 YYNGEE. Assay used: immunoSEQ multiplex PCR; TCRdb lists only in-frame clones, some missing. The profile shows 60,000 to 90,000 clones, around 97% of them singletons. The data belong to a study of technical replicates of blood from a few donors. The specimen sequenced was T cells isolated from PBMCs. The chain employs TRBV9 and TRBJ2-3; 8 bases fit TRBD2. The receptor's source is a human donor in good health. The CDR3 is CASSVEPGGPTDTQYF. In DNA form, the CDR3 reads TGTGCCAGCAGCGTAGAACCGGGAGGGCCCACAGATACGCAGTATTTT.